The clone carrying this T cell receptor (beta chain) has just one count. Its antigen remains unidentified. The study ran its PCR with 60 Vbeta and 13 Jbeta primers. Original analysis: Unique TCR beta chains numbered 80 million to 95 million in a later analysis, with around 10 million shared. TCRdb's table, derived via immunoSEQ multiplex PCR, lists solely in-frame clones and lacks some. V and J calls plus clone size are reproduced from that table; the DNA served to infer D and trimming. The sample yields approximately 60,000 clones, 83% seen once. This specimen comes from a study of cytomegalovirus exposure and HLA in healthy donors. Study outcomes and limitations: Available immune exposure information was restricted to CMV serostatus only. Later, TCR association rates were found to vary by HLA locus, highest for DRB1 and lowest for HLA-C. Because they were indistinguishable, some V segments, including TRBV6-2 and TRBV6-3, were excluded.

CDR1 and CDR2 (germline): SGHTA, FQGNSA. V trimming: 1 base; J trimming: 6 bases; junction bases outside the gene matches: 4. The CDR3 has 15 amino acids. Material for sequencing was PBMCs. The receptor was derived from a man between 25 and 39 years old in good health and CMV-seronegative. The gene calls are TRBV7-2 and TRBJ1-5; TRBD1 matches 9 bases. Written as DNA, the CDR3 is TGTGCCAGCAGCTTAGAACAGGGGGCGAGTCAGCCCCAGCATTTT. Translation: CASSLEQGASQPQHF. Full variable domain (missing parts from reference TRBV7-2 and TRBJ1-5): GAGVSQSPSNKVTEKGKDVELRCDPISGHTALYWYRQSLGQGLEFLIYFQGNSAPDKSGLPSDRFSAERTGGSVSTLTIQRTQQEDSAVYLCASSLEQGASQPQHFGDGTRLSIL.